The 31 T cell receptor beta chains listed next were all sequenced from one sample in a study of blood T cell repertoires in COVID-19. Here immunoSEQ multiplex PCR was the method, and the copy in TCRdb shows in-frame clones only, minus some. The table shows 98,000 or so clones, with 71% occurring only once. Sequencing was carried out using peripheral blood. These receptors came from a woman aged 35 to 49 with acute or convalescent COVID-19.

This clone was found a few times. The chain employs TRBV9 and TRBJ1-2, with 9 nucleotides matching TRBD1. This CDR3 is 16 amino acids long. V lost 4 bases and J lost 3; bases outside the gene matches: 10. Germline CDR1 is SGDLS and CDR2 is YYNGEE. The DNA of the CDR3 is TGTGCCAGCAGCAGGGGGGACAGGGAAGGTCACTATGGCTACACCTTC. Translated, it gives CASSRGDREGHYGYTF.

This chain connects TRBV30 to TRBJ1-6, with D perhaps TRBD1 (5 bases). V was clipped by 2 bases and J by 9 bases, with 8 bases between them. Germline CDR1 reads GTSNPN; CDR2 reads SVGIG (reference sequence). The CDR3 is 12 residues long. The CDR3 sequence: CAWSWGSSPLHF. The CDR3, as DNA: TGTGCCTGGAGTTGGGGCTCTTCACCCCTCCACTTT.

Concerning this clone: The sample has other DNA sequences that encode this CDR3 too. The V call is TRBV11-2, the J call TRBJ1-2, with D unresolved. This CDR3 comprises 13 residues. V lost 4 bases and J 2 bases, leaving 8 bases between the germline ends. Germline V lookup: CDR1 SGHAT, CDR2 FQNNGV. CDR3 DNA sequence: TGTGCCAGCAGCTCTACTGCAAACTATGGCTACACCTTC. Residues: CASSSTANYGYTF.

The CDR3 spells CASSGTSGGNNEQFF. The CDR3 bases are TGTGCCAGCAGTGGGACTAGCGGGGGGAACAATGAGCAGTTCTTC. The chain links TRBV2 to TRBJ2-1, with 14 bases matching TRBD2. The V and J ends lost 4 bases and 5 bases, in that order; junction bases with no gene match: 1. Germline loops: CDR1 SNHLY, CDR2 FYNNEI. The CDR3 sequence is 15 residues long.

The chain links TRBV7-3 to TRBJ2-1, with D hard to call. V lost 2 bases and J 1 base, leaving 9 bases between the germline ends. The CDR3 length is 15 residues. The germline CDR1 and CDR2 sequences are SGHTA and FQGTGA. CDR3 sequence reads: CASSLWQVSYNEQFF. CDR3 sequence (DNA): TGTGCCAGCAGCTTATGGCAGGTATCCTACAATGAGCAGTTCTTC. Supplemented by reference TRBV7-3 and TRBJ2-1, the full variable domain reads GAGVSQTPSNKVTEKGKYVELRCDPISGHTALYWYRQSLGQGPEFLIYFQGTGAADDSGLPNDRFFAVRPEGSVSTLKIQRTERGDSAVYLCASSLWQVSYNEQFFGPGTRLTVL.

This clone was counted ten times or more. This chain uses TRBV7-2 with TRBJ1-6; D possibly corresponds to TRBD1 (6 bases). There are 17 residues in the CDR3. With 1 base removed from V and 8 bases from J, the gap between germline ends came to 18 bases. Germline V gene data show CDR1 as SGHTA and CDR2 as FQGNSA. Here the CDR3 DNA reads TGTGCCAGCAGCTTAGTGTACAGGGAAATTGAGGATTCACCCCTCCACTTT. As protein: CASSLVYREIEDSPLHF.

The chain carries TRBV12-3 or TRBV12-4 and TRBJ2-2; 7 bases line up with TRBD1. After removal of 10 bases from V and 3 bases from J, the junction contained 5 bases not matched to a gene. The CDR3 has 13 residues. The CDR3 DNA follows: TGTGCCACCCGCACAGGGGACACCGGGGAGCTGTTTTTT. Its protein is CATRTGDTGELFF.

Here the CDR3 DNA reads TGTGCCACCGACGAGGGGAGGTGGCCACAAGAGACCCAGTACTTC. It codes for CATDEGRWPQETQYF. The chain joins TRBV24-1 to TRBJ2-5; possibly TRBD2 for D (6 bases). The germline V gene encodes CDR1 KGHDR and CDR2 SFDVKD. The CDR3 consists of 15 residues. V was shortened by 9 bases and J by 2 bases, with 18 bases between the two germline ends.

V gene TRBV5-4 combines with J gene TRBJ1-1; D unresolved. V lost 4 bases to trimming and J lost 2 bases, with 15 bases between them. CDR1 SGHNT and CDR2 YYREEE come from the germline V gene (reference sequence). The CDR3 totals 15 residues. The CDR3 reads CASSPRGSGNTEAFF. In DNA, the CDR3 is TGTGCCAGCAGCCCCCGAGGGAGCGGTAACACTGAAGCTTTCTTT.

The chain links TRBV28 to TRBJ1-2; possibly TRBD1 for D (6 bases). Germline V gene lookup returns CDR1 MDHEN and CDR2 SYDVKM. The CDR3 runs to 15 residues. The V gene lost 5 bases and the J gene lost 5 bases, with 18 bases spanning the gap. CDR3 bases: TGTGCCAGCAGTCTCCAATCGGGGGGCGGTTATGGCTACACCTTC. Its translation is CASSLQSGGGYGYTF.

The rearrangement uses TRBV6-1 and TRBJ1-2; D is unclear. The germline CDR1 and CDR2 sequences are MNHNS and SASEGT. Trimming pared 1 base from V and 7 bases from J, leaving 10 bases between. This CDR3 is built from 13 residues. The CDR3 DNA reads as TGTGCCAGCAGTGAAGTCTCGGGAGGTGGCTACACCTTC. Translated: CASSEVSGGGYTF.

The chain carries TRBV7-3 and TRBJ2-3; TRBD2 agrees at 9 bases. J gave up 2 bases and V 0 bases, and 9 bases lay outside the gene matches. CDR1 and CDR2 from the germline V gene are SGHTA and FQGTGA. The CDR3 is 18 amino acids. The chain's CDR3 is CASSLTGLAGVSTDTQYF. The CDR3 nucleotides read TGTGCCAGCAGCTTAACGGGGTTAGCGGGGGTTTCCACAGATACGCAGTATTTT.

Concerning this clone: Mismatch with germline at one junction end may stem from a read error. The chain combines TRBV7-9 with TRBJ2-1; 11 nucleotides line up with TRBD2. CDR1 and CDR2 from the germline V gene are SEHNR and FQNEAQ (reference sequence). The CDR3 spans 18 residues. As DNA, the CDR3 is TGTGCCAGCAGCCCTAACACCCTGACAGGGGCTAGTAGCGGGGGGGCGGTCTTC. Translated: CASSPNTLTGASSGGAVF.

CDR3 protein: CASSARLVAGSNTGELFF. Here the CDR3 DNA reads TGTGCCAGCTCAGCCCGCCTGGTGGCAGGCTCGAACACCGGGGAGCTGTTTTTT. The chain is built from TRBV18 and TRBJ2-2, with D unclear. The germline V gene has CDR1 KGHSH and CDR2 LQKENI. This CDR3 has 18 amino acids. Trimming left V 5 bases short and J 0 bases short, with 19 bases between.

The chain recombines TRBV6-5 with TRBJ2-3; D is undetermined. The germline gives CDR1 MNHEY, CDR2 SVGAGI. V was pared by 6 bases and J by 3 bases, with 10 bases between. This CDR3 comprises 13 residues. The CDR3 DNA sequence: TGTGCCAGCAGCCCGACTTATACAGATACGCAGTATTTT. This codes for CASSPTYTDTQYF.

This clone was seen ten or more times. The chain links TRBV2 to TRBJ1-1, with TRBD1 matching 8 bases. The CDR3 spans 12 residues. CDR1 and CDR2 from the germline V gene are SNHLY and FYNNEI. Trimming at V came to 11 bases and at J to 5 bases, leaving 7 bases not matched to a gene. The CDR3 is CASGQGETEAFF. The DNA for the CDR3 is TGTGCCTCTGGACAGGGAGAAACTGAAGCTTTCTTT.

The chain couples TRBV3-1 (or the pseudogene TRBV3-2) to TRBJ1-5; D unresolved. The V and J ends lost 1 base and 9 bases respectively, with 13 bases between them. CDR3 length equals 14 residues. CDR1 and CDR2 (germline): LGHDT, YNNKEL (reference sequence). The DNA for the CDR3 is TGTGCCAGCAGCCAAGGGGTCGGGGAGTTGCCCCAGCATTTT. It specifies CASSQGVGELPQHF.

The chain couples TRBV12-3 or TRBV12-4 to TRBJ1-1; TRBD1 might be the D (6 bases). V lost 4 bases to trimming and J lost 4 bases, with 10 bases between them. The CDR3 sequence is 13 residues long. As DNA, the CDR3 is TGTGCCAGCAGTTACAGGGAGGGCACTGAAGCTTTCTTT. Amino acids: CASSYREGTEAFF.

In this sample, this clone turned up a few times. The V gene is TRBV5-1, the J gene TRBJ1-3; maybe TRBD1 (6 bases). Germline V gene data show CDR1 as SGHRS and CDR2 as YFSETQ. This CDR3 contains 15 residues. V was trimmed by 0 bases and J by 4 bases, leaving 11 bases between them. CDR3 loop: CASSLVNRDGNTIYF. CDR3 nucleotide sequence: TGCGCCAGCAGCTTGGTTAACAGGGACGGAAACACCATATATTTT.

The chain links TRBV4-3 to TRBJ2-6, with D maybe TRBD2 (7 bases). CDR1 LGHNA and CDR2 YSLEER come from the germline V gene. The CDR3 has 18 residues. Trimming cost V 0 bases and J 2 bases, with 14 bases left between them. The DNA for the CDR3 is TGCGCCAGCAGCCAAGACCCTAGGGGGGGGGCTGGGGCCAACGTCCTGACTTTC. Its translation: CASSQDPRGGAGANVLTF.

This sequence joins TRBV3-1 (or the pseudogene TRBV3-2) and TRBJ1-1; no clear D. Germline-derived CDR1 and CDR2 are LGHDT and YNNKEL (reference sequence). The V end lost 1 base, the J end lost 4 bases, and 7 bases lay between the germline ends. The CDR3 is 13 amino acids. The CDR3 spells CASSQVGSTEAFF. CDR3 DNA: TGTGCCAGCAGCCAAGTAGGGAGCACTGAAGCTTTCTTT.

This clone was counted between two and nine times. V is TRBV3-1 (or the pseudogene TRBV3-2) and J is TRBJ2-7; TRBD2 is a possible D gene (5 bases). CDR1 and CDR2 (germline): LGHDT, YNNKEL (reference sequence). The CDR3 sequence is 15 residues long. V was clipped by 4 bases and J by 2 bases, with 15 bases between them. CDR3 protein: CASSPGDGSTYEQYF. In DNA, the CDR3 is TGTGCCAGCAGCCCCGGGGATGGTAGCACCTACGAGCAGTACTTC.

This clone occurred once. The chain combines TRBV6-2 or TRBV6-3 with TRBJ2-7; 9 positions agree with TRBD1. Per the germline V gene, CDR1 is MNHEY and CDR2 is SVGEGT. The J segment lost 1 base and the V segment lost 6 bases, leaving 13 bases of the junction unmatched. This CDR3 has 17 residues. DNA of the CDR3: TGTGCCAGCAGCGCCCGGGGGCGGGGGACAGGGTCCTACGAGCAGTACTTC. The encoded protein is CASSARGRGTGSYEQYF.

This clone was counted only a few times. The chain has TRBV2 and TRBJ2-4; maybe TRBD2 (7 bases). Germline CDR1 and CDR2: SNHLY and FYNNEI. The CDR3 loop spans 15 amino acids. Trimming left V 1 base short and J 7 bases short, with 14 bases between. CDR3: CASSEDGGPNNIQYF. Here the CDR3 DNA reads TGTGCCAGCAGTGAAGACGGGGGGCCAAATAACATTCAGTACTTC.

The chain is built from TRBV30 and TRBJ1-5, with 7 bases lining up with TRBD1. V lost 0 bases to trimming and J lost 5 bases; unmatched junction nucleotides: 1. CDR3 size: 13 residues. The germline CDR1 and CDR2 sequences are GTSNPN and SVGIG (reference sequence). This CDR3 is CAWSVGTDQPQHF. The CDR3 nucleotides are TGTGCCTGGAGTGTCGGGACAGATCAGCCCCAGCATTTT.

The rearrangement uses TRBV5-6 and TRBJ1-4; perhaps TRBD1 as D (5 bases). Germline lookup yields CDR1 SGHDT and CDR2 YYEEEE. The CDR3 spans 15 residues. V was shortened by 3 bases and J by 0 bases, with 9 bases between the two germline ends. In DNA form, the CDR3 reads TGTGCCAGCAGCTCCACAGGTGCAACTAATGAAAAACTGTTTTTT. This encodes CASSSTGATNEKLFF.

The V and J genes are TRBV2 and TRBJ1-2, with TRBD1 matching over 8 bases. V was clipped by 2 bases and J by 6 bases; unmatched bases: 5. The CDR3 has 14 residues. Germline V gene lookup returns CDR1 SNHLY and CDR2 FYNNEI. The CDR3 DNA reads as TGTGCCAGCAGTGAACAGGGGGCAGGGAATGGCTACACCTTC. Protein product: CASSEQGAGNGYTF.

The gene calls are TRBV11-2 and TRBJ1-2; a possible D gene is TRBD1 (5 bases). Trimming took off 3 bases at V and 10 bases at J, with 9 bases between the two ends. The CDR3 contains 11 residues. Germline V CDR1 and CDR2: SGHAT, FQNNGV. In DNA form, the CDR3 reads TGTGCCAGCAGCTTCGGGGGAGACTACACCTTC. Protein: CASSFGGDYTF.

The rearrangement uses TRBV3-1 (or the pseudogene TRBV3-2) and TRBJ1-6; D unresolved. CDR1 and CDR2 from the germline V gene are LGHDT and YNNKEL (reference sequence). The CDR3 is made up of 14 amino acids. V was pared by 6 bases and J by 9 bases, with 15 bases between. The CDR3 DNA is TGTGCCAGCAGTCTCCGGGAAGCTACTTCACCCCTCCACTTT. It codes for CASSLREATSPLHF.

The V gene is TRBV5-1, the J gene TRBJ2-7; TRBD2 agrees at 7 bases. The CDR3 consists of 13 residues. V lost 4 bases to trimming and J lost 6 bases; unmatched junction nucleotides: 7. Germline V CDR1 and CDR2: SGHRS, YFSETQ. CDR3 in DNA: TGCGCCAGCAGCCGGGAGGTCGGGGGCGAGCAGTACTTC. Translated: CASSREVGGEQYF.

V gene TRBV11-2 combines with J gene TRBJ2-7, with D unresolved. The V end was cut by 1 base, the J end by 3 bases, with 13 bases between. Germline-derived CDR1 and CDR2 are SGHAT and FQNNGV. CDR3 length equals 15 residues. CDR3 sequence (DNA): TGTGCCAGCAGCTTAGCGGAGACCCCTGGCTACGAGCAGTACTTC. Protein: CASSLAETPGYEQYF.